This TCR beta chain was identified in a study of early T cells in non-severe SARS-CoV-2 infection. On the study more broadly: With bulk RNA from unsorted whole blood as input, sequencing yielded unpaired chains. Findings of the study overall: VDJdb-based matching was biased toward anti-spike CD8 responses and missed private and CD4 specificities.

Germline CDR1 DFQATT, CDR2 SNEGSKA (reference sequence). CDR3 size: 11 residues. V lost 6 bases and J 11 bases, leaving 13 bases between the germline ends. Individually, cDNA molecules had unique molecular identifiers attached to them. TCRdb reprocessed the 5' RACE reads via MiXCR and lists one record per CDR3 protein. The sample has roughly 66,000 distinct CDR3 sequences; 9.1% are singletons. This clonotype was seen many times. Its matching antigen is unknown. J is TRBJ1-4 and V is TRBV20-1; no definite D call. The TCR originated in an adult who was a healthcare worker with PCR-confirmed SARS-CoV-2 infection or an uninfected control (not recorded which). Sequencing was performed on whole blood. CDR3 loop: CSATVPGKLFF. In nucleotides, the CDR3 is TGCAGTGCAACAGTCCCCGGGAAACTGTTTTTT.